The 3 T cell receptor beta chains given below trace back to one sample, sequenced in a study of T cells in Graves' hyperthyroidism and ophthalmopathy. Amplified regions were TCR beta CDR3 sequences from RNA transcripts. Initially, a first-round RT-PCR of the TCR CDR3 employed the HTBI primer set. TCRdb recomputed calls from the multiplex PCR reads with MiXCR, one row per CDR3 protein. The profile covers fewer than 600,000 distinct CDR3 sequences, with 14% appearing a single time and about 14% taken by the ten largest. Sequencing used blood. Receptors were obtained from a woman in her thirties or forties with Graves' hyperthyroidism.

This clonotype was observed many times. This chain links TRBV3-1 with TRBJ2-7; TRBD1 is a possible D gene (6 bases). This CDR3 comprises 13 residues. In germline, CDR1 is LGHDT, CDR2 YNNKEL (reference sequence). V lost 4 bases and J lost 6, with 13 bases in between. CDR3 nucleotides: TGTGCCAGCAGCCTATTAACAGGGCGCGAGCAGTACTTC. Residues: CASSLLTGREQYF.

This clonotype showed up many times. V gene TRBV3-1 combines with J gene TRBJ2-2, with 9 bases fitting TRBD2. The CDR3 consists of 16 residues. CDR1 is LGHDT and CDR2 is YNNKEL in the germline V gene (reference sequence). Trimming took 9 bases from V and 0 from J; bases not matched to a gene: 8. The CDR3 region is CASGLGLATNTGELFF. The CDR3 DNA follows: TGTGCCAGTGGATTAGGACTAGCGACGAACACCGGGGAGCTGTTTTTT.

This clonotype was seen more than once but under ten times. The chain combines TRBV27 with TRBJ1-5; no firm D call. The CDR3 spans 14 residues. V lost 8 bases to trimming and J lost 2 bases, with 13 bases between them. Germline V gives CDR1 MNHEY, CDR2 SMNVEV (reference sequence). The chain's CDR3 is CASSLIGGNQPQHF. The CDR3 nucleotides read TGTGCCAGCTCATTAATTGGGGGCAATCAGCCCCAGCATTTT.